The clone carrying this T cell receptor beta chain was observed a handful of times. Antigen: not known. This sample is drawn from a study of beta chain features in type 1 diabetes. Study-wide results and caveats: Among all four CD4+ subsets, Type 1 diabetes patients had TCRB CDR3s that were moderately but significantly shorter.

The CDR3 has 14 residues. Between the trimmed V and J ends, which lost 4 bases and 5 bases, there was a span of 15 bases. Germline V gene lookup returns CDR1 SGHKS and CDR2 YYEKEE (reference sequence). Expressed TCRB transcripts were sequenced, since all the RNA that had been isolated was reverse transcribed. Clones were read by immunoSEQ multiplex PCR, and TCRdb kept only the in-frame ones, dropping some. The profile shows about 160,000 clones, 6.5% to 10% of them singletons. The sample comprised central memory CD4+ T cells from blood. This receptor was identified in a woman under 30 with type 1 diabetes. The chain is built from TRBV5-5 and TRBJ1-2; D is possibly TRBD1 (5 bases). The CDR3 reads CASSNPQGLYGYTF. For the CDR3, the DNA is TGTGCCAGCAGCAACCCCCAGGGACTATATGGCTACACCTTC.